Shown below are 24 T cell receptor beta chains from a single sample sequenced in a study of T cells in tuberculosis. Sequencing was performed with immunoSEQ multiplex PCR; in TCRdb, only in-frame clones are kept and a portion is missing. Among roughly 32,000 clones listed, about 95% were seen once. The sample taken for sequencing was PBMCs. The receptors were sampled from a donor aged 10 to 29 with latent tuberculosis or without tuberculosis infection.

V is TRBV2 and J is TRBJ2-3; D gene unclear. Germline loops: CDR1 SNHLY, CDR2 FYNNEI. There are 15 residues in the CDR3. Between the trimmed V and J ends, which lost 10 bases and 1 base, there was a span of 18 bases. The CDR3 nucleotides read TGTGCCATTCACCGAGACCCTGCGGGCACAGATACGCAGTATTTT. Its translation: CAIHRDPAGTDTQYF.

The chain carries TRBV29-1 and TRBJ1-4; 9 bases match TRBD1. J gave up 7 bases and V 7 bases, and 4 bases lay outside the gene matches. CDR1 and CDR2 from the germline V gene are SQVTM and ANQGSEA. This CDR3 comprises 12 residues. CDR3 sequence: CSAGTGFEKLFF. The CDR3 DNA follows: TGCAGCGCCGGGACAGGGTTTGAAAAACTGTTTTTT.

CDR3: CASSPNTGQVSHEQYF. CDR3 DNA: TGTGCCAGCTCACCGAACACGGGACAGGTGTCCCACGAGCAGTACTTC. The gene calls are TRBV18 and TRBJ2-7; 8 positions agree with TRBD1. CDR1 is KGHSH, CDR2 LQKENI, per germline. The CDR3 length is 16 residues. The V and J ends lost 3 bases and 5 bases, in that order; junction bases with no gene match: 12.

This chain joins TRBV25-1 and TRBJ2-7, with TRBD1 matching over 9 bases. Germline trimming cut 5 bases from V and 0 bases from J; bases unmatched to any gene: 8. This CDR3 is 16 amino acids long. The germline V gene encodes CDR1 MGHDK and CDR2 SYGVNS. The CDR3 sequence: CASSTPGTGYSYEQYF. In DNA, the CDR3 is TGTGCCAGCAGTACTCCCGGGACAGGGTACTCCTACGAGCAGTACTTC.

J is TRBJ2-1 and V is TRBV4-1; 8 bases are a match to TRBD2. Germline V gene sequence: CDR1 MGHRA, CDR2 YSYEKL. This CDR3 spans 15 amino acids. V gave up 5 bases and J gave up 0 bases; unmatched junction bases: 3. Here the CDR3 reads CASSSLADSYNEQFF. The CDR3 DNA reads TGCGCCAGCAGCTCACTAGCGGACTCCTACAATGAGCAGTTCTTC.

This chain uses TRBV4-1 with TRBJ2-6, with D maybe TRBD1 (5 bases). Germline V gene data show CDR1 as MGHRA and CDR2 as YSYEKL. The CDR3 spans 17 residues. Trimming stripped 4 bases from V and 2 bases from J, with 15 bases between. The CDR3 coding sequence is TGCGCCAGCAGCCGGGCAGGGCTGGTTGCTGGGGCCAACGTCCTGACTTTC. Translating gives CASSRAGLVAGANVLTF.

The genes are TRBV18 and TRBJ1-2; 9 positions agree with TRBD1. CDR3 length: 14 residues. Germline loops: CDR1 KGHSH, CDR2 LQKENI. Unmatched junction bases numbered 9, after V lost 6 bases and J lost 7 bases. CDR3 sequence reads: CASSYRDRDGGYTF. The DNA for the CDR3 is TGTGCCAGCTCGTACCGGGACAGGGATGGTGGCTACACCTTC.

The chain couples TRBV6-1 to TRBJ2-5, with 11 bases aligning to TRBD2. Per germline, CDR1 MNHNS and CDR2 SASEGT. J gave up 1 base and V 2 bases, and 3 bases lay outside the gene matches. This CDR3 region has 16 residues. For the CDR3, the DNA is TGTGCCAGCAGTGAAACTCTAGCGGGGGGCCAAGAGACCCAGTACTTC. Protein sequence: CASSETLAGGQETQYF.

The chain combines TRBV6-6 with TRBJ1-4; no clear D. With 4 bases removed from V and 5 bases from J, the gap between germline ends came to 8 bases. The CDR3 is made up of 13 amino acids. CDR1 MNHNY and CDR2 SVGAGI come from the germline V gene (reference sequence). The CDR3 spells CASSLRSNEKLFF. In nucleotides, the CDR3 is TGTGCCAGCAGTTTGAGGTCGAATGAAAAACTGTTTTTT.

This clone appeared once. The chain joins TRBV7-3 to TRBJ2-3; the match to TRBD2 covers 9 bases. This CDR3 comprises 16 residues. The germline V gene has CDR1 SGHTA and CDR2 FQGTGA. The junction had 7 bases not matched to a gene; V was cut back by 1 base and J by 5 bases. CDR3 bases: TGTGCCAGCAGCTTAAGGGCTAGCGGGACTGGAGATACGCAGTATTTT. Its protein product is CASSLRASGTGDTQYF. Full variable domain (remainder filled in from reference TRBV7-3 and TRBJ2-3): GAGVSQTPSNKVTEKGKYVELRCDPISGHTALYWYRQSLGQGPEFLIYFQGTGAADDSGLPNDRFFAVRPEGSVSTLKIQRTERGDSAVYLCASSLRASGTGDTQYFGPGTRLTVL.

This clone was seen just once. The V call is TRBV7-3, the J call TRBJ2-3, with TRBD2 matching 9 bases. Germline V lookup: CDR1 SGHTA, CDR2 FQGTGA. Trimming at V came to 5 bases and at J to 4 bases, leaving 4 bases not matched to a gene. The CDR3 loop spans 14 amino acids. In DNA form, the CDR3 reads TGTGCCAGCAGCGTGGGACTAGCCCCAGATACGCAGTATTTT. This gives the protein CASSVGLAPDTQYF.

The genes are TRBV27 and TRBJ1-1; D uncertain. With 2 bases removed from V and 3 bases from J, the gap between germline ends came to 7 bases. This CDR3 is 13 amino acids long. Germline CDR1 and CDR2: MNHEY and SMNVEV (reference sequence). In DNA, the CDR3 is TGTGCCAGCAGTTTAAGGAGGGACACTGAAGCTTTCTTT. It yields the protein CASSLRRDTEAFF.

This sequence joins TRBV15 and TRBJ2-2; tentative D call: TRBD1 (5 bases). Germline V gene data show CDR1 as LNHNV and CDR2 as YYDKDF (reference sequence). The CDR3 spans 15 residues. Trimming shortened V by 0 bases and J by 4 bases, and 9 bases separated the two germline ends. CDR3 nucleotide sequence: TGTGCCACCAGCAGAGACAGGGTCGGCACCGGGGAGCTGTTTTTT. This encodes CATSRDRVGTGELFF.

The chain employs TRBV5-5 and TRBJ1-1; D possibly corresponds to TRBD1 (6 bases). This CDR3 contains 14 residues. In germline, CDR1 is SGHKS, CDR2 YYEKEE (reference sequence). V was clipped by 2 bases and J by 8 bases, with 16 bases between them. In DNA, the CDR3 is TGTGCCAGCAGCTTAGAACCGATTGGGACAGAAGCTTTCTTT. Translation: CASSLEPIGTEAFF.

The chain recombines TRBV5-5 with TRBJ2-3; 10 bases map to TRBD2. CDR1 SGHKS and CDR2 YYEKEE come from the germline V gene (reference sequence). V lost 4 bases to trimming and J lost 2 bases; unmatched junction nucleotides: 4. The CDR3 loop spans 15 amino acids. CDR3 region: CASSSTSGDTDTQYF. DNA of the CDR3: TGTGCCAGCAGCAGTACTAGCGGGGACACAGATACGCAGTATTTT.

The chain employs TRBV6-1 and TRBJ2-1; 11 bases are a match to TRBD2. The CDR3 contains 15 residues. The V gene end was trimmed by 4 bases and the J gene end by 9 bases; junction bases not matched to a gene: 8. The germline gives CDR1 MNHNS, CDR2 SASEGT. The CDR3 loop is CASSAIAGGLGEQFF. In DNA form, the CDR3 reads TGTGCCAGCAGTGCTATAGCGGGGGGGCTCGGTGAGCAGTTCTTC.

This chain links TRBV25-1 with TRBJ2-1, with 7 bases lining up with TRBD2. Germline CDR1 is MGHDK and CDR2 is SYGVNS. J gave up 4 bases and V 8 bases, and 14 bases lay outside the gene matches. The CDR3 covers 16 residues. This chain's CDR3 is CASSSRAFGGYNEQFF. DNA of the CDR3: TGTGCCAGCTCTTCCAGGGCCTTCGGGGGGTACAATGAGCAGTTCTTC. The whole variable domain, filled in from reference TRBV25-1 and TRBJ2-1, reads EADIYQTPRYLVIGTGKKITLECSQTMGHDKMYWYQQDPGMELHLIHYSYGVNSTEKGDLSSESTVSRIRTEHFPLTLESARPSHTSQYLCASSSRAFGGYNEQFFGPGTRLTVL.

This CDR3 reads CAWSVQTNQPQHF. The CDR3 nucleotides read TGTGCCTGGAGTGTCCAGACTAATCAGCCCCAGCATTTT. The chain combines TRBV30 with TRBJ1-5; D ambiguous. V gave up 0 bases and J gave up 4 bases, with 7 bases separating them. In germline, CDR1 is GTSNPN, CDR2 SVGIG (reference sequence). This CDR3 has 13 residues.

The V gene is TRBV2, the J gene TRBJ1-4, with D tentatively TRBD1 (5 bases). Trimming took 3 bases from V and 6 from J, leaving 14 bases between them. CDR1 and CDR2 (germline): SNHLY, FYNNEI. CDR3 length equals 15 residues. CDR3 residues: CASSDQAGIYEKLFF. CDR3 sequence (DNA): TGTGCCAGCAGTGATCAGGCAGGGATCTATGAAAAACTGTTTTTT.

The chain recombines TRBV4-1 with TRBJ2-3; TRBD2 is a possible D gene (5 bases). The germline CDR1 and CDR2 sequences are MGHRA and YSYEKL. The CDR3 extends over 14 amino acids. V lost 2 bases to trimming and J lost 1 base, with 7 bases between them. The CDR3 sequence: CASSQTGGTDTQYF. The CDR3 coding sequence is TGCGCCAGCAGCCAAACCGGGGGCACAGATACGCAGTATTTT.

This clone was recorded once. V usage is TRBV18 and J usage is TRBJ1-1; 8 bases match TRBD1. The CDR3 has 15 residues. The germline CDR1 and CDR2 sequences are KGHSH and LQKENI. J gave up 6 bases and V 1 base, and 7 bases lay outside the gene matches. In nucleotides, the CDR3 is TGTGCCAGCTCACCACTGGATGACAGGGGCGCTGAAGCTTTCTTT. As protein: CASSPLDDRGAEAFF.

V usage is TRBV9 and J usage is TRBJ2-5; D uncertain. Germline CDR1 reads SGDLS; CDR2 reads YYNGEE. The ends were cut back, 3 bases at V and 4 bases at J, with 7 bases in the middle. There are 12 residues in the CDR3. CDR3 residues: CASSEPGETQYF. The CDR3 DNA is TGTGCCAGCAGCGAGCCTGGAGAGACCCAGTACTTC.

DNA of the CDR3: TGTGCCAGTACAGGACTAGCGGGCAACGGGGAGCTGTTTTTT. Encoded protein: CASTGLAGNGELFF. The chain employs TRBV19 and TRBJ2-2, with TRBD2 matching over 11 bases. This CDR3 is 14 amino acids long. Germline trimming cut 7 bases from V and 7 bases from J; bases unmatched to any gene: 5. Per the germline V gene, CDR1 is LNHDA and CDR2 is SQIVND (reference sequence).

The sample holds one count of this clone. CDR3: CASSQGLAGGRDTQYF. CDR3 DNA sequence: TGCGCCAGCAGCCAAGGGCTAGCGGGGGGGAGAGATACGCAGTATTTT. The chain uses TRBV4-3 and TRBJ2-3, with 12 positions matching TRBD2. CDR1 and CDR2 from the germline V gene are LGHNA and YSLEER. This CDR3 has 16 residues. V gave up 1 base and J gave up 5 bases; unmatched junction bases: 4.